Listed below are T cell receptor beta chains from one sample, sequenced in a study of beta chain features in type 1 diabetes. Libraries were prepared by immunoSEQ multiplex PCR; TCRdb keeps only in-frame clonotypes and omits some of them. The sample lists 600,000 or so clones, around 12% occurring once. Sequencing input: naive CD4+ T cells from blood. These receptors originate from a man aged 25 to 40 with type 1 diabetes. The CDR3 runs from the conserved cysteine through the conserved F or W. D genes are given only for firm matches. Rows may omit the clone size; those that give it use once, few, many or a size class.

few NA 14 TRBJ1-2 TRBV28 TGTGCCAGCACCCCTCTGGGGCGATCCTATGGCTACACCTTC CASTPLGRSYGYTF
few TRBD1 15 TRBJ2-3 TRBV5-1 TGCGCCAGCAGCTTGGAGGGGGCCGTAGCCTCAACGCAGTATTTT CASSLEGAVASTQYF
few NA 13 TRBJ1-2 TRBV5-1 TGCGCCAGCAGCTTGGGCGAGGTCTATGGCTACACCTTC CASSLGEVYGYTF
few TRBD1 18 TRBJ2-3 TRBV29-1 TGCAGCGTTGATGGAGGACAGGGCCATACGATTTCCACAGATACGCAGTATTTT CSVDGGQGHTISTDTQYF
few NA 16 TRBJ1-1 TRBV7-3 TGTGCCAGCAGCTTAATAGAAGTCGGCGGGCACACTGAAGCTTTCTTT CASSLIEVGGHTEAFF
NA NA 13 TRBJ1-5 TRBV5-6 TGTGCCAGCAGTTGGCAGGGTCGCCAGCCCCAGCATTTT CASSWQGRQPQHF
NA NA 15 TRBJ1-5 TRBV28 TGTGCCAGCAGTCCGGAGGGGAGACTCAATCAGCCCCAGCATTTT CASSPEGRLNQPQHF
NA NA 13 TRBJ2-7 TRBV5-4 TGTGCCAGCAGCCTACCCTACCTCTACGAGCAGTACTTC CASSLPYLYEQYF
few NA 13 TRBJ2-1 TRBV29-1 TGCAGCGTGGGGACCAATGAGCAGTCCGAGCAGTTCTTC CSVGTNEQSEQFF
few TRBD2 16 TRBJ2-7 TRBV19 TGTGCCAGTAGTCCCCGTGGCGGGGGGGATTCTTACGAGCAGTACTTC CASSPRGGGDSYEQYF
NA TRBD1 16 TRBJ2-5 TRBV5-1 TGCGCCAGCAGCCCCCTGCCGGGACAGGGGGCCGAGACCCAGTACTTC CASSPLPGQGAETQYF
NA NA 12 TRBJ1-2 TRBV4-2 TGTGCCAGCAGCCAGGCGGACTATGGCTACACCTTC CASSQADYGYTF
few NA 15 TRBJ2-5 TRBV6-5 TGTGCCAGCAGTTACTCCTCGGGGGACCAAGAGACCCAGTACTTC CASSYSSGDQETQYF
NA NA 13 TRBJ1-2 TRBV5-6 TGTGCCAGCAGCTTGAAAGCTAACTATGGCTACACCTTC CASSLKANYGYTF
few NA 14 TRBJ1-1 TRBV10-3 TGTGCCATCGCTCAATGGCAGGAGAACACTGAAGCTTTCTTT CAIAQWQENTEAFF
NA NA 14 TRBJ1-6 TRBV6-6 TGTGCCAGCAGTCCGGGACCCGGGGCTGGACCCCTCCACTTT CASSPGPGAGPLHF
NA TRBD2 16 TRBJ2-1 TRBV7-2 TGTGCCAGCAGCTTAGGAGGTAGCGGGGGCCACAATGAGCAGTTCTTC CASSLGGSGGHNEQFF
few TRBD2 14 TRBJ2-1 TRBV29-1 TGCAGCGCAAGCGCGGGGGGGCTCTACAATGAGCAGTTCTTC CSASAGGLYNEQFF
NA TRBD1 12 TRBJ1-2 TRBV29-1 TGCAGCGTTGTGGTCAGGGGGCAAGGCTACACCTTC CSVVVRGQGYTF
NA NA 13 TRBJ2-5 TRBV6-1 TGTGCCAGCAGTGTTATGGTAGGGGAGACCCAGTACTTC CASSVMVGETQYF
NA TRBD2 13 TRBJ2-5 TRBV11-2 TGTGCCACCGGGGGACTAGCGGAGGAGACCCAGTACTTC CATGGLAEETQYF
once NA 13 TRBJ2-2 TRBV2 TGTGCCAGCAAGAAGGAGAACACCGGGGAGCTGTTTTTT CASKKENTGELFF
NA TRBD1 13 TRBJ1-1 TRBV11-2 TGTGCCAGCAGACTGGGACAGGCAGGCGAAGCTTTCTTT CASRLGQAGEAFF
few NA 14 TRBJ2-6 TRBV7-9 TGTGCCGGCTTACGGGTGAGCGGGGCCAACGTCCTGACTTTC CAGLRVSGANVLTF
NA NA 13 TRBJ1-2 TRBV29-1 TGCAGCGTTGAGAGCGCCTCTAATTATGGCTACACCTTC CSVESASNYGYTF
NA NA 15 TRBJ1-4 TRBV19 TGTGCCAGTAGGCCTGACAGTCTCCCCGGAGAAAAACTGTTTTTT CASRPDSLPGEKLFF
few NA 14 TRBJ2-1 TRBV7-2 TGTGCCAGCAGCTTGGGTCAGTATACGAATGAGCAGTTCTTC CASSLGQYTNEQFF
few NA 17 TRBJ2-7 TRBV29-1 TGCAGCGCTAAGGGGCTGGGTGCCGGCGCTAGGCGGAACGAGCAGTACTTC CSAKGLGAGARRNEQYF
NA TRBD1 13 TRBJ2-7 TRBV7-2 TGTGCCAGCAGCCGACAGGGTTCCTACGAGCAGTACTTC CASSRQGSYEQYF
few NA 16 TRBJ2-5 TRBV11-2 TGTGCCAGCAGCCAACGGGGATCTCCAACCTTAGAGACCCAGTACTTC CASSQRGSPTLETQYF